This T cell receptor (beta chain) was profiled in a study of T cell responses to AZD1222 COVID-19 vaccine. Study-level findings and limits: Per reports, nearly half of all spike-specific TCRs target regions that are unmutated in variants. Seropositive status at baseline applied to only 5 to 7 AZD1222 recipients. Across the whole spike, CD4 TCRs peaked at regions 160-218 and 743-854. There were repertoire samples only from the period after the peak T cell response.

CDR1 is MNHEY and CDR2 is SVGAGI in the germline V gene. The CDR3 has 13 amino acids. V lost 4 bases and J 1 base, leaving 7 bases between the germline ends. As concerns this clone: Its target is not known.

The repertoire was sequenced with immunoSEQ multiplex PCR; TCRdb's copy has only in-frame clones and lacks some. The profile shows around 130,000 clones, around 83% of them singletons. Specimen: peripheral blood, collected 28 days after the second AZD1222 dose. The rearrangement joins TRBV6-5 to TRBJ1-1; D gene uncertain. The source is an adult who received the AZD1222 COVID-19 vaccine. The CDR3 here is CASSLGTNTEAFF. CDR3 nucleotides: TGTGCCAGCAGTTTAGGCACGAACACTGAAGCTTTCTTT.